These T cell receptor beta chains were read from a single sample in a study of circulating and synovial CD4+ cells in juvenile arthritis. TCRdb's copy holds only in-frame clones and misses some; the assay was immunoSEQ multiplex PCR. Of tens of thousands of clones in the sample, over 95% were seen once. The sample was CD4+ T cells from blood. These receptors were collected from a human donor with juvenile idiopathic arthritis. CDR3s include the opening cysteine and the closing phenylalanine or tryptophan. The order of the fields is D gene, V gene, CDR3 length, J gene, CDR3 DNA, CDR3 protein. D genes are given only for firm matches.

d_gene: NA
v_gene: TRBV7-9
len: 14
j_gene: TRBJ2-5
CDR3nt: TGTGCCAGCAGCCTACGTTCCGGGGAAGAGACCCAGTACTTC
CDR3aa: CASSLRSGEETQYF

d_gene: TRBD2
v_gene: TRBV9
len: 15
j_gene: TRBJ2-1
CDR3nt: TGTGCCAGCAGCGTAAGCCCAGCGGGGGGCCCTGAGCAGTTCTTC
CDR3aa: CASSVSPAGGPEQFF

d_gene: NA
v_gene: TRBV6-5
len: 13
j_gene: TRBJ2-2
CDR3nt: TGTGCCAGCGCCGACAGGTCACCCGGGGAGCTGTTTTTT
CDR3aa: CASADRSPGELFF

d_gene: TRBD2
v_gene: TRBV30
len: 14
j_gene: TRBJ2-7
CDR3nt: TGTGCTGTCGATATGGGACTAGTAGGGTACGAGCAGTACTTC
CDR3aa: CAVDMGLVGYEQYF

d_gene: TRBD2
v_gene: TRBV5-8
len: 16
j_gene: TRBJ2-5
CDR3nt: TGTGCCAGCAAAACTATCGGGACTAGCGGACAAGAGACCCAGTACTTC
CDR3aa: CASKTIGTSGQETQYF

d_gene: TRBD2
v_gene: TRBV5-4
len: 16
j_gene: TRBJ2-5
CDR3nt: TGTGCCAGCAGCCTCAGCGGGAGGAGGCGTCTTGAGACCCAGTACTTC
CDR3aa: CASSLSGRRRLETQYF

d_gene: NA
v_gene: TRBV6-5
len: 13
j_gene: TRBJ1-1
CDR3nt: TGTGCCAGCACCCCCGGGAGATACACTGAAGCTTTCTTT
CDR3aa: CASTPGRYTEAFF

d_gene: NA
v_gene: TRBV2
len: 11
j_gene: TRBJ1-1
CDR3nt: TGTGCCAGCAGTGAGAGTATTGAAGCTTTCTTT
CDR3aa: CASSESIEAFF

d_gene: NA
v_gene: TRBV4-2
len: 14
j_gene: TRBJ1-2
CDR3nt: TGTGCCAGCAGCCAAGCCATAGATAACTATGGCTACACCTTC
CDR3aa: CASSQAIDNYGYTF

d_gene: TRBD2
v_gene: TRBV2
len: 13
j_gene: TRBJ2-7
CDR3nt: TGTGCCAGCAGACCGACTAGCGTCAGCGAGCAGTACTTC
CDR3aa: CASRPTSVSEQYF

d_gene: NA
v_gene: TRBV5-8
len: 16
j_gene: TRBJ2-6
CDR3nt: TGTGCCAGCAGCCTTACTCCCAACCTTGGGGCCAACGTCCTGACTTTC
CDR3aa: CASSLTPNLGANVLTF

d_gene: NA
v_gene: TRBV2
len: 16
j_gene: TRBJ2-5
CDR3nt: TGTGCCAGCTCGAGGGAGGAGCAGGTAGTGGGCGAGACCCAGTACTTC
CDR3aa: CASSREEQVVGETQYF

d_gene: TRBD1
v_gene: TRBV29-1
len: 13
j_gene: TRBJ2-7
CDR3nt: TGCAGCGTTGTTCTGGGACAGGTATACGAGCAGTACTTC
CDR3aa: CSVVLGQVYEQYF

d_gene: NA
v_gene: TRBV10-3
len: 14
j_gene: TRBJ1-1
CDR3nt: TGTGCCATCAGAGGTCTGACAGAGAACACTGAAGCTTTCTTT
CDR3aa: CAIRGLTENTEAFF